This T cell receptor (beta chain) was captured in a study of T cells in Graves' hyperthyroidism and ophthalmopathy. Findings of the study overall: Through a model of 13 V-J features, ophthalmopathy was separated from stable hyperthyroidism. In validation, the model predicted ophthalmopathy. These predictions came a median about 6.8 months before onset.

V lost 1 base, J lost 9 bases, and 7 bases lay in between. The CDR3 covers 13 residues. Germline lookup yields CDR1 SGHVS and CDR2 FQNEAQ. Criteria for exclusion of patients were uncontrolled infection, other autoimmune disease, pregnancy or lactation. A remark on this clonotype: Its target is not known.

Regions amplified from RNA transcripts were the TCR beta CDR3 regions. The HTBI primer set drove a first-round RT-PCR of the TCR CDR3. A single record per CDR3 protein comes from TCRdb applying MiXCR to the multiplex PCR reads. This table holds 600,000 to 700,000 distinct CDR3 sequences, less than 45% found once. The source is an adult man with Graves' disease, either hyperthyroidism or ophthalmopathy (not recorded which). The sample comprised peripheral blood or thyroid tissue (not recorded which). The gene calls are TRBV7-8 and TRBJ1-6; TRBD1 is a possible D gene (5 bases). CDR3 protein: CASSLGQSSPLHF. CDR3 nucleotides: TGTGCCAGCAGCTTAGGACAGAGTTCACCCCTCCACTTT.